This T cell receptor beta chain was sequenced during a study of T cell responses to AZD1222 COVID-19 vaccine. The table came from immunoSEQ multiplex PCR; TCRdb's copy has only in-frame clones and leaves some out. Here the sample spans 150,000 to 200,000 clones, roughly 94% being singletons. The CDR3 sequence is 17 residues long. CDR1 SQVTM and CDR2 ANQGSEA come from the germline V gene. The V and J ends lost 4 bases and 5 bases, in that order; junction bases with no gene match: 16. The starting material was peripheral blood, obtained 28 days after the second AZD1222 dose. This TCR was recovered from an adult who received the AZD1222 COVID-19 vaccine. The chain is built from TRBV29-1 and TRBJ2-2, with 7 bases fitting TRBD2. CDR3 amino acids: CSVAKGWGRVKTGELFF. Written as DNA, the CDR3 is TGCAGCGTTGCTAAAGGATGGGGGAGGGTAAAGACCGGGGAGCTGTTTTTT.